A single sample is the source of the 28 T cell receptor beta chains below, sequenced in a study of T cell repertoires in cytomegalovirus infection. These receptors have no identified antigens. TCRdb reanalysed the reads using MiXCR and keeps one entry per CDR3 protein. The top ten hold about 13% of the sample, which has more than 300,000 distinct CDR3 sequences, about 35% seen once. The sequencing here drew on cultured PBMCs, taken from culture after CMV antigen stimulation. These receptors all stem from a human donor in good health (CMV status not recorded). Some clones in this sample may be carry-over from other donors' samples.

The chain uses TRBV7-9 and TRBJ2-1, with 7 bases fitting TRBD2. The CDR3 totals 16 residues. Germline V gives CDR1 SEHNR, CDR2 FQNEAQ (reference sequence). V lost 1 base and J lost 2; bases outside the gene matches: 5. CDR3 DNA sequence: TGTGCCAGCAGCTTAGTTGGGAGGGCCACCTACAATGAGCAGTTCTTC. The encoded protein is CASSLVGRATYNEQFF. Together with reference TRBV7-9 and TRBJ2-1, the CDR3 gives the full variable domain: DTGVSQNPRHKITKRGQNVTFRCDPISEHNRLYWYRQTLGQGPEFLTYFQNEAQLEKSRLLSDRFSAERPKGSFSTLEIQRTEQGDSAMYLCASSLVGRATYNEQFFGPGTRLTVL.

This chain joins TRBV28 and TRBJ2-3, with TRBD2 identical over 14 bases. The CDR3 loop spans 15 amino acids. V dropped 5 bases and J dropped 8; count of bases not matched to a gene: 6. CDR1 MDHEN and CDR2 SYDVKM come from the germline V gene. The CDR3 bases are TGTGCCAGCAGTCTACTAGGACTAGCGGGAGGTACGCAGTATTTT. Translation gives CASSLLGLAGGTQYF.

The chain couples TRBV23-1 to TRBJ2-7, with 9 bases matching TRBD2. TRBV23-1 is noted as an ORF with a role that remains uncertain. With V trimmed by 7 bases and J by 4 bases, 20 bases remained unmatched. The CDR3 contains 18 residues. The CDR3 reads CASIQNALIASGIYEQYV. Written as DNA, the CDR3 is TGCGCCAGCATCCAAAACGCATTAATAGCTAGCGGGATTTACGAGCAGTACGTC.

This clonotype showed up just a few times. J is TRBJ2-1 and V is TRBV25-1; D could derive from TRBD1 or TRBD2 (5 bases each). Trimming removed 3 bases at V and 8 bases at J, with 17 bases between. CDR1 and CDR2 (germline): MGHDK, SYGVNS. CDR3 length: 15 amino acids. CDR3 loop: CASSEMGDHRDEQFF. The CDR3 DNA reads TGTGCCAGCAGTGAGATGGGGGACCATCGCGATGAGCAGTTCTTC. Supplemented by reference TRBV25-1 and TRBJ2-1, the full variable domain reads EADIYQTPRYLVIGTGKKITLECSQTMGHDKMYWYQQDPGMELHLIHYSYGVNSTEKGDLSSESTVSRIRTEHFPLTLESARPSHTSQYLCASSEMGDHRDEQFFGPGTRLTVL.

The gene calls are TRBV7-6 and TRBJ2-2; tentatively, D is TRBD2 (7 bases). The V gene's germline CDR1 is SGHVS and CDR2 FNYEAQ. The CDR3 runs to 13 residues. The chain's CDR3 is CAVGGRNTGELFF. CDR3 in DNA: TGTGCGGTGGGGGGGCGGAACACCGGGGAGCTGTTTTTT.

Only a few counts were recorded for this clonotype. The chain combines TRBV6-1 with TRBJ2-3; D not certain. Trimming took off 6 bases at V and 1 base at J, with 23 bases between the two ends. In germline, CDR1 is MNHNS, CDR2 SASEGT. CDR3 length equals 18 residues. Here the CDR3 reads CASRPRDRSSIRTDTQYF. The CDR3 nucleotides read TGTGCCAGCAGACCCCGAGATCGAAGCTCAATCCGCACAGATACGCAGTATTTT.

This clonotype has more than one count but fewer than ten. J is TRBJ1-6 and V is TRBV6-6, with D possibly TRBD1 on 6 matching bases. The CDR3 is made up of 15 amino acids. CDR1 and CDR2 (germline): MNHNY, SVGAGI (reference sequence). Trimming shortened V by 0 bases and J by 7 bases, and 10 bases separated the two germline ends. The CDR3 DNA is TGTGCCAGCAGTTACTCGACGGGGGGCAATTCACCCCTCCACTTT. Its protein is CASSYSTGGNSPLHF.

The V call is TRBV10-3, the J call TRBJ1-1; the match to TRBD1 covers 12 bases. The germline CDR1 and CDR2 sequences are ENHRY and SYGVKD. V was clipped by 7 bases and J by 6 bases; unmatched bases: 3. CDR3 length equals 13 residues. The CDR3 protein is CAIMGQGASEAFF. In nucleotides, the CDR3 is TGTGCCATCATGGGACAGGGGGCCTCTGAAGCTTTCTTT.

The chain links TRBV3-1 to TRBJ2-3, with 12 bases lining up with TRBD2. V lost 0 bases, J lost 5 bases, and 6 bases stayed unmatched. CDR1 is LGHDT, CDR2 YNNKEL, per germline (reference sequence). The CDR3 consists of 17 residues. CDR3 sequence: CASSQDRLAGAKDTQYF. In DNA, the CDR3 is TGTGCCAGCAGCCAAGATCGACTAGCGGGAGCGAAAGATACGCAGTATTTT.

This clonotype showed up many times. The V gene is TRBV28, the J gene TRBJ1-2; TRBD1 matches at 8 bases. This CDR3 is built from 13 residues. V trimming: 6 bases; J trimming: 8 bases; junction bases outside the gene matches: 8. The germline V gene has CDR1 MDHEN and CDR2 SYDVKM. CDR3 amino acids: CASRSTGEYGYTF. The CDR3 DNA sequence: TGTGCCAGCAGGTCGACAGGGGAGTACGGCTACACCTTC.

This clonotype was observed at least ten times. The chain has TRBV7-8 and TRBJ2-3, with 11 bases lining up with TRBD2. Germline values: CDR1 SGHVS, CDR2 FQNEAQ. The V segment lost 5 bases and the J segment 2 bases; nucleotides outside the gene matches: 6. This CDR3 has 16 residues. The CDR3 DNA is TGTGCCAGCAGCCCGGGACTAGCGGAAGCCACAGATACGCAGTATTTT. Translating it yields CASSPGLAEATDTQYF.

This clonotype has more than one count but fewer than ten. The rearrangement joins TRBV12-3 or TRBV12-4 to TRBJ1-3; D ambiguous. The V gene lost 11 bases and the J gene lost 4 bases, with 15 bases spanning the gap. The CDR3 runs to 13 residues. CDR3 DNA sequence: TGTGCCGGCGGTGGCTGGGCCGGAAACACCATATATTTT. Translation: CAGGGWAGNTIYF.

This clonotype showed up just a few times. This chain uses TRBV6-6 with TRBJ2-2, with TRBD2 matching over 10 bases. The length of the CDR3 is 16 residues. J was trimmed by 5 bases and V by 0 bases; bases with no gene match: 3. CDR1 is MNHNY and CDR2 is SVGAGI in the germline V gene (reference sequence). CDR3 nucleotide sequence: TGTGCCAGCAGTTACTCGATGGGACTAGCGACCGGGGAGCTGTTTTTT. It yields the protein CASSYSMGLATGELFF.

The rearrangement uses TRBV6-2 or TRBV6-3 and TRBJ1-5, with D possibly matching TRBD1 (5 bases). There are 14 residues in the CDR3. CDR1 and CDR2 (germline): MNHEY, SVGEGT. Trimming removed 7 bases from V and 7 bases from J, with 17 bases in between. The CDR3 protein is CASTPDSPGQPQHF. CDR3 DNA: TGTGCCAGCACCCCCGACAGTCCCGGACAGCCCCAGCATTTT.

This chain connects TRBV7-9 to TRBJ2-1, with 8 bases identical to TRBD2. Germline values: CDR1 SEHNR, CDR2 FQNEAQ (reference sequence). The CDR3 has 15 residues. The junction had 5 bases not matched to a gene; V was cut back by 2 bases and J by 5 bases. CDR3 amino acids: CASSLSPAGDNEQFF. CDR3 bases: TGTGCCAGCAGCTTAAGCCCAGCGGGAGACAATGAGCAGTTCTTC.

This clonotype occurred many times. The V call is TRBV7-2, the J call TRBJ2-1; D is possibly TRBD2 (5 bases). Per the germline V gene, CDR1 is SGHTA and CDR2 is FQGNSA. The CDR3 is 16 residues long. The V end lost 5 bases, the J end lost 0 bases, and 14 bases lay between the germline ends. The DNA for the CDR3 is TGTGCCAGCAGCCGACGTGGGGAGAGCTCCTACAATGAGCAGTTCTTC. Residues: CASSRRGESSYNEQFF.

The V call is TRBV20-1, the J call TRBJ2-6; TRBD2 aligns across 13 bases. V trimming: 3 bases; J trimming: 1 base; junction bases outside the gene matches: 12. Germline V gene sequence: CDR1 DFQATT, CDR2 SNEGSKA (reference sequence). CDR3 length: 20 residues. The CDR3 is CSASGGLLAGGYSGANVLTF. In DNA, the CDR3 is TGCAGTGCTAGTGGGGGCCTACTAGCGGGAGGGTATTCTGGGGCCAACGTCCTGACTTTC.

The chain combines TRBV4-1 with TRBJ2-7; D is possibly TRBD2 (6 bases). The CDR3 is made up of 15 amino acids. Per germline, CDR1 MGHRA and CDR2 YSYEKL. V was clipped by 4 bases and J by 2 bases, with 15 bases between them. The CDR3 sequence: CASSRGGDGTYEQYF. The CDR3 coding sequence is TGCGCCAGCAGCCGAGGAGGGGACGGGACCTACGAGCAGTACTTC.

This clonotype appeared a few times. The chain couples TRBV7-8 to TRBJ1-5, with TRBD1 as a possible D gene (6 bases). This CDR3 comprises 15 residues. V dropped 0 bases and J dropped 7 bases, with 13 bases sitting between them. Per germline, CDR1 SGHVS and CDR2 FQNEAQ. CDR3 DNA: TGTGCCAGCAGCTTAGCGCCCACAGGGAGGCAGCCCCAGCATTTT. It is translated as CASSLAPTGRQPQHF.

The chain uses TRBV28 and TRBJ1-1, with 7 bases matching TRBD1. The CDR3 contains 14 residues. Germline CDR1 is MDHEN and CDR2 is SYDVKM. With 4 bases clipped from V and 8 bases from J, the junction kept 10 bases outside the gene matches. CDR3 amino acids: CASSSILRDREAFF. The CDR3 DNA reads as TGTGCCAGCAGTTCAATCCTCCGGGACAGAGAAGCTTTCTTT.

The chain links TRBV23-1 to TRBJ2-7; 8 bases match TRBD1. TRBV23-1 is noted as an ORF with a role that remains uncertain. This CDR3 contains 18 residues. V lost 7 bases to trimming and J lost 2 bases; unmatched junction nucleotides: 19. CDR3: CASNPTDRESRRAYEQYF. CDR3 bases: TGCGCCAGCAACCCTACGGACAGGGAAAGTCGGCGAGCCTACGAGCAGTACTTC.

The sample holds a few counts of this clonotype. The chain links TRBV12-3 or TRBV12-4 to TRBJ1-2; no reliable D call. The V end was cut by 6 bases, the J end by 0 bases, with 11 bases between. This CDR3 region has 14 residues. The DNA for the CDR3 is TGTGCCAGCAGCGAGGCTATAGCTAACTATGGCTACACCTTC. Its translation is CASSEAIANYGYTF.

There are many counts of this clonotype. J is TRBJ2-2 and V is TRBV28; possible D gene TRBD1, 6 bases. The germline V gene has CDR1 MDHEN and CDR2 SYDVKM. Trimming left V 5 bases short and J 4 bases short, with 32 bases between. The CDR3 is 21 residues long. The CDR3 DNA sequence: TGTGCCAGCAGTCCTGTCCCCTTCGGACAGCCCGGGTCCTTCCTCACCGGGGAGCTGTTTTTT. Translating it yields CASSPVPFGQPGSFLTGELFF.

This clonotype showed up just a few times. The junction differs from germline at one of its ends, possibly a read error. The chain recombines TRBV11-2 with TRBJ1-1, with 7 bases identical to TRBD1. The CDR3 has 14 residues. CDR1 is SGHAT and CDR2 is FQNNGV in the germline V gene. CDR3 nucleotide sequence: TGTGCCAGCAACTTAAGACAGGGAGGCACTGAAGCTTTCTTT. It yields the protein CASNLRQGGTEAFF.

A few counts support this clonotype. V usage is TRBV5-1 and J usage is TRBJ2-3; D ambiguous. The germline V and J ends were trimmed by 1 base and 1 base, with 10 bases remaining between them. Germline CDR1 and CDR2: SGHRS and YFSETQ. The CDR3 is made up of 15 amino acids. The CDR3 nucleotides read TGCGCCAGCAGCTTGTTGCGGATAGGCACAGATACGCAGTATTTT. Translating gives CASSLLRIGTDTQYF.

The rearrangement links TRBV23-1 to TRBJ2-1; D could derive from TRBD1 or TRBD2 (6 bases each). TRBV23-1 is an open reading frame, and its role is uncertain. The CDR3 has 16 residues. V lost 0 bases and J 5 bases, leaving 14 bases between the germline ends. CDR3: CASSQSDPGANNEQFF. The CDR3 region has the DNA TGCGCCAGCAGTCAATCTGATCCGGGGGCGAACAATGAGCAGTTCTTC.

The chain combines TRBV6-2 or TRBV6-3 with TRBJ2-4, with 10 bases fitting TRBD2. The CDR3 length is 11 residues. The junction had 6 bases not matched to a gene; V was cut back by 6 bases and J by 16 bases. Germline CDR1 is MNHEY and CDR2 is SVGEGT. CDR3 in amino acids: CASRRLAGVYF. The DNA for the CDR3 is TGTGCCAGCAGGCGCCTAGCGGGGGTATACTTC.

This rearrangement joins TRBV29-1 to TRBJ1-1; 8 bases map to TRBD1. The J segment lost 8 bases and the V segment lost 4 bases, leaving 3 bases of the junction unmatched. The CDR3 has 11 amino acids. CDR1 and CDR2 (germline): SQVTM, ANQGSEA. The CDR3 sequence is CSVVWDREAFF. Here the CDR3 DNA reads TGCAGCGTTGTGTGGGACAGGGAAGCTTTCTTT. The complete variable domain, with remaining parts taken from reference TRBV29-1 and TRBJ1-1, reads SAVISQKPSRDICQRGTSLTIQCQVDSQVTMMFWYRQQPGQSLTLIATANQGSEATYESGFVIDKFPISRPNLTFSTLTVSNMSPEDSSIYLCSVVWDREAFFGQGTRLTVV.